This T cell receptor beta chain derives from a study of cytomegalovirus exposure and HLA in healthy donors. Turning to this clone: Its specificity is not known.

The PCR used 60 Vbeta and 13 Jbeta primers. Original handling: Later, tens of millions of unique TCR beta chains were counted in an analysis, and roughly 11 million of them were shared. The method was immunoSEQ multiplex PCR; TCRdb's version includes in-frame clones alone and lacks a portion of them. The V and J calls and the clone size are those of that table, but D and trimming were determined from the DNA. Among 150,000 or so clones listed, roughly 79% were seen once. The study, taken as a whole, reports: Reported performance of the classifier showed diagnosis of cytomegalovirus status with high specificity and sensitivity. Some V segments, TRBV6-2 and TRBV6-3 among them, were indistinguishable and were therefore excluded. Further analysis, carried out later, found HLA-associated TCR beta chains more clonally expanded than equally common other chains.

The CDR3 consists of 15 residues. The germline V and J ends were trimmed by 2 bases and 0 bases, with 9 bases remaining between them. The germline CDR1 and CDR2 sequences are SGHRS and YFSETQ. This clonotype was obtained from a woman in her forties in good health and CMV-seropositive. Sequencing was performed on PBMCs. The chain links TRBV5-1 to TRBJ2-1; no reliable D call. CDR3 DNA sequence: TGCGCCAGCAGCTTTAACCCGGGCTCCTACAATGAGCAGTTCTTC. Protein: CASSFNPGSYNEQFF.